What follows are 20 T cell receptor beta chains derived from one specimen sequenced in a study of T-cell memory formation after mild COVID-19. TCRdb itself ran the 5' RACE reads through MiXCR, one entry per CDR3 protein. The sample shows under 600,000 distinct CDR3 sequences, 20% to 25% of them seen only once. Sequenced material: PBMCs or a T cell subset sorted from them (not recorded which). These receptor sequences come from an adult woman who had mild COVID-19 (a few samples of this study predate the infection). Cell type and time point are not known.

The V and J genes are TRBV29-1 and TRBJ2-4; D ambiguous. Per the germline V gene, CDR1 is SQVTM and CDR2 is ANQGSEA. With 2 bases removed from V and 0 bases from J, the gap between germline ends came to 20 bases. The CDR3 runs to 18 residues. Here the CDR3 reads CSVEPLPVLALAKNIQYF. Written as DNA, the CDR3 is TGCAGCGTTGAACCACTCCCGGTCTTGGCTCTAGCCAAAAACATTCAGTACTTC.

J is TRBJ2-1 and V is TRBV19; the D is unclear. This CDR3 is 12 amino acids long. CDR1 LNHDA and CDR2 SQIVND come from the germline V gene (reference sequence). The V end lost 6 bases, the J end lost 3 bases, and 6 bases lay between the germline ends. CDR3 loop: CASSSYYNEQFF. The CDR3 DNA is TGTGCCAGTAGCTCCTACTACAATGAGCAGTTCTTC.

The chain joins TRBV2 to TRBJ1-2; tentatively, D is TRBD1 (5 bases). The CDR3 is made up of 15 amino acids. V was trimmed by 1 base and J by 1 base, leaving 10 bases between them. Per the germline V gene, CDR1 is SNHLY and CDR2 is FYNNEI. The CDR3 reads CASSEVRGVNYGYTF. The CDR3 DNA sequence: TGTGCCAGCAGTGAAGTTCGGGGGGTTAACTATGGCTACACCTTC.

This chain connects TRBV27 to TRBJ2-3; D unclear. Germline values: CDR1 MNHEY, CDR2 SMNVEV (reference sequence). V lost 1 base, J lost 5 bases, and 7 bases lay in between. This CDR3 comprises 13 residues. The CDR3, as DNA: TGTGCCAGCAGTTTATTTGTGCGAGATACGCAGTATTTT. Translation: CASSLFVRDTQYF.

This clonotype was detected many times. The chain recombines TRBV7-9 with TRBJ2-6; D unclear. Germline V lookup: CDR1 SEHNR, CDR2 FQNEAQ (reference sequence). The CDR3 spans 14 residues. V lost 4 bases and J 0 bases, leaving 4 bases between the germline ends. CDR3 residues: CASSSYSGANVLTF. The DNA for the CDR3 is TGTGCCAGCAGCTCGTACTCTGGGGCCAACGTCCTGACTTTC.

This clonotype was picked up a small number of times. V and J are TRBV6-1 and TRBJ2-2, with D unresolved. Germline V gene data show CDR1 as MNHNS and CDR2 as SASEGT. CDR3 length: 16 amino acids. V was trimmed by 10 bases and J by 1 base, leaving 19 bases between them. The CDR3 loop is CAIRPPAAGNTGELFF. CDR3 sequence (DNA): TGTGCCATCCGGCCCCCCGCAGCAGGGAACACCGGGGAGCTGTTTTTT.

The chain joins TRBV7-3 to TRBJ2-2; the match to TRBD1 covers 7 bases. J was trimmed by 2 bases and V by 4 bases; bases with no gene match: 4. This CDR3 has 15 residues. The V gene's germline CDR1 is SGHTA and CDR2 FQGTGA. CDR3 nucleotides: TGTGCCAGCAGCTCGAACAGGGGTAACACCGGGGAGCTGTTTTTT. This codes for CASSSNRGNTGELFF.

In its sample, this clonotype was seen a few times. The chain has TRBV6-1 and TRBJ2-1; 7 bases align to TRBD2. Germline lookup yields CDR1 MNHNS and CDR2 SASEGT. The junction had 10 bases not matched to a gene; V was cut back by 4 bases and J by 7 bases. The CDR3 is made up of 15 amino acids. The CDR3 bases are TGTGCCAGCAGTGGTGGGACTACCGTGAGGAATGAGCAGTTCTTC. Its translation is CASSGGTTVRNEQFF.

On this clonotype itself: Relative to the germline gene, one junction end is altered; a read error may explain this. The chain employs TRBV7-9 and TRBJ2-5, with 7 bases identical to TRBD2. The CDR3 extends over 12 amino acids. CDR1 and CDR2 from the germline V gene are SEHNR and FQNEAQ (reference sequence). The DNA of the CDR3 is TGTGCCAGCATGCCGGCGGGAGAGGCCCAGTACTTC. It translates to CASMPAGEAQYF.

This clonotype has only a few counts. The V and J genes are TRBV6-6 and TRBJ2-2; D not resolved. Trimming cost V 2 bases and J 6 bases, with 7 bases left between them. Germline V gene data show CDR1 as MNHNY and CDR2 as SVGAGI (reference sequence). The length of the CDR3 is 13 residues. The CDR3 region has the DNA TGTGCCAGCAGTTACCAGAGCCCCGGGGAGCTGTTTTTT. The encoded protein is CASSYQSPGELFF.

There are many counts of this clonotype. The chain couples TRBV7-9 to TRBJ2-3; D is ambiguous. In germline, CDR1 is SEHNR, CDR2 FQNEAQ (reference sequence). This CDR3 region has 12 residues. V dropped 1 base and J dropped 4 bases, with 3 bases sitting between them. CDR3: CASSLGPDTQYF. The CDR3 region has the DNA TGTGCCAGCAGCTTAGGTCCAGATACGCAGTATTTT.

There are a few counts of this clonotype. The J gene is TRBJ2-1, the V gene TRBV5-6, with 7 bases aligning to TRBD1. Germline V lookup: CDR1 SGHDT, CDR2 YYEEEE. The trim removed 4 bases at V and 3 bases at J, leaving 10 bases unmatched. This CDR3 has 16 residues. In DNA, the CDR3 is TGTGCCAGCAGCACCGGGGACAGCTCGTTCTACAATGAGCAGTTCTTC. This codes for CASSTGDSSFYNEQFF. The full variable domain, rest sourced from reference TRBV5-6 and TRBJ2-1, is DAGVTQSPTHLIKTRGQQVTLRCSPKSGHDTVSWYQQALGQGPQFIFQYYEEEERQRGNFPDRFSGHQFPNYSSELNVNALLLGDSALYLCASSTGDSSFYNEQFFGPGTRLTVL.

This clonotype has just a few counts. The gene calls are TRBV7-9 and TRBJ2-1; no firm D call. Germline CDR1 reads SEHNR; CDR2 reads FQNEAQ (reference sequence). CDR3 size: 12 residues. V was pared by 5 bases and J by 9 bases, with 11 bases between. This CDR3 is CASSRLEAEQFF. The DNA of the CDR3 is TGTGCCAGCAGCCGCCTAGAGGCTGAGCAGTTCTTC.

This clonotype was observed a few times. CDR3: CSVGVAEGTGELFF. The DNA for the CDR3 is TGCAGCGTAGGGGTCGCCGAGGGCACCGGGGAGCTGTTTTTT. This rearrangement joins TRBV29-1 to TRBJ2-2; possibly TRBD1 or TRBD2 for D (5 bases each). Germline assignment: CDR1 SQVTM and CDR2 ANQGSEA. Trimming stripped 6 bases from V and 4 bases from J, with 15 bases between. This CDR3 spans 14 amino acids.

This clonotype was detected a few times. The rearrangement joins TRBV10-3 to TRBJ2-7; TRBD2 agrees at 12 bases. Germline V gene data show CDR1 as ENHRY and CDR2 as SYGVKD. Losses at the gene ends were 5 bases for V and 0 bases for J; bases not matched to a gene: 11. CDR3 length equals 18 residues. CDR3 amino acids: CAISTARTSGASSYEQYF. CDR3 nucleotides: TGTGCCATCAGTACCGCCAGGACTAGCGGGGCGAGCTCCTACGAGCAGTACTTC.

This clonotype was counted only a few times. Written as DNA, the CDR3 is TGTGCCACCAGCCCCGACAACTACGAGCAGTACTTC. This gives the protein CATSPDNYEQYF. The chain links TRBV15 to TRBJ2-7; D is unresolved. Per the germline V gene, CDR1 is LNHNV and CDR2 is YYDKDF (reference sequence). CDR3 length: 12 residues. V lost 5 bases and J lost 3, with 8 bases in between.

The table lists this clonotype with a few counts. The chain recombines TRBV5-1 with TRBJ2-1; 13 bases align to TRBD2. The ends lost 0 bases at V and 6 bases at J; junction bases unmatched: 9. The germline V gene has CDR1 SGHRS and CDR2 YFSETQ. The CDR3 totals 18 residues. The CDR3 loop reads CASSLAPIGLAGVNEQFF. The CDR3 nucleotides are TGCGCCAGCAGCTTGGCGCCTATCGGACTAGCGGGGGTCAATGAGCAGTTCTTC. The full variable domain, rest sourced from reference TRBV5-1 and TRBJ2-1, is KAGVTQTPRYLIKTRGQQVTLSCSPISGHRSVSWYQQTPGQGLQFLFEYFSETQRNKGNFPGRFSGRQFSNSRSEMNVSTLELGDSALYLCASSLAPIGLAGVNEQFFGPGTRLTVL.

The DNA for the CDR3 is TGCGCCAGCAGCCCGGTCAGGGGTCTGTCAGGCGGCACTGAAGCTTTCTTT. Its protein product is CASSPVRGLSGGTEAFF. V gene TRBV5-1 combines with J gene TRBJ1-1; a weak D match, TRBD1 (6 bases). The length of the CDR3 is 17 residues. Trimming cost V 4 bases and J 4 bases, with 23 bases left between them. CDR1 is SGHRS, CDR2 YFSETQ, per germline.

This clonotype was seen a single time. V and J are TRBV19 and TRBJ1-1; D perhaps matches TRBD1 (5 bases). The CDR3 is made up of 15 amino acids. V was clipped by 4 bases and J by 6 bases, with 18 bases between them. CDR1 and CDR2 from the germline V gene are LNHDA and SQIVND (reference sequence). The CDR3 sequence is CASSTYRRQSPEAFF. In nucleotides, the CDR3 is TGTGCCAGTAGTACTTACCGTCGACAGTCGCCTGAAGCTTTCTTT.

This clonotype was detected a few times. The chain is built from TRBV5-1 and TRBJ2-3; the match to TRBD2 covers 7 bases. The CDR3 sequence is 16 residues long. Germline V CDR1 and CDR2: SGHRS, YFSETQ. V lost 0 bases to trimming and J lost 0 bases; unmatched junction nucleotides: 4. The CDR3 region has the DNA TGCGCCAGCAGCTTGGATCCTAGCGGCAGCACAGATACGCAGTATTTT. The encoded protein is CASSLDPSGSTDTQYF.